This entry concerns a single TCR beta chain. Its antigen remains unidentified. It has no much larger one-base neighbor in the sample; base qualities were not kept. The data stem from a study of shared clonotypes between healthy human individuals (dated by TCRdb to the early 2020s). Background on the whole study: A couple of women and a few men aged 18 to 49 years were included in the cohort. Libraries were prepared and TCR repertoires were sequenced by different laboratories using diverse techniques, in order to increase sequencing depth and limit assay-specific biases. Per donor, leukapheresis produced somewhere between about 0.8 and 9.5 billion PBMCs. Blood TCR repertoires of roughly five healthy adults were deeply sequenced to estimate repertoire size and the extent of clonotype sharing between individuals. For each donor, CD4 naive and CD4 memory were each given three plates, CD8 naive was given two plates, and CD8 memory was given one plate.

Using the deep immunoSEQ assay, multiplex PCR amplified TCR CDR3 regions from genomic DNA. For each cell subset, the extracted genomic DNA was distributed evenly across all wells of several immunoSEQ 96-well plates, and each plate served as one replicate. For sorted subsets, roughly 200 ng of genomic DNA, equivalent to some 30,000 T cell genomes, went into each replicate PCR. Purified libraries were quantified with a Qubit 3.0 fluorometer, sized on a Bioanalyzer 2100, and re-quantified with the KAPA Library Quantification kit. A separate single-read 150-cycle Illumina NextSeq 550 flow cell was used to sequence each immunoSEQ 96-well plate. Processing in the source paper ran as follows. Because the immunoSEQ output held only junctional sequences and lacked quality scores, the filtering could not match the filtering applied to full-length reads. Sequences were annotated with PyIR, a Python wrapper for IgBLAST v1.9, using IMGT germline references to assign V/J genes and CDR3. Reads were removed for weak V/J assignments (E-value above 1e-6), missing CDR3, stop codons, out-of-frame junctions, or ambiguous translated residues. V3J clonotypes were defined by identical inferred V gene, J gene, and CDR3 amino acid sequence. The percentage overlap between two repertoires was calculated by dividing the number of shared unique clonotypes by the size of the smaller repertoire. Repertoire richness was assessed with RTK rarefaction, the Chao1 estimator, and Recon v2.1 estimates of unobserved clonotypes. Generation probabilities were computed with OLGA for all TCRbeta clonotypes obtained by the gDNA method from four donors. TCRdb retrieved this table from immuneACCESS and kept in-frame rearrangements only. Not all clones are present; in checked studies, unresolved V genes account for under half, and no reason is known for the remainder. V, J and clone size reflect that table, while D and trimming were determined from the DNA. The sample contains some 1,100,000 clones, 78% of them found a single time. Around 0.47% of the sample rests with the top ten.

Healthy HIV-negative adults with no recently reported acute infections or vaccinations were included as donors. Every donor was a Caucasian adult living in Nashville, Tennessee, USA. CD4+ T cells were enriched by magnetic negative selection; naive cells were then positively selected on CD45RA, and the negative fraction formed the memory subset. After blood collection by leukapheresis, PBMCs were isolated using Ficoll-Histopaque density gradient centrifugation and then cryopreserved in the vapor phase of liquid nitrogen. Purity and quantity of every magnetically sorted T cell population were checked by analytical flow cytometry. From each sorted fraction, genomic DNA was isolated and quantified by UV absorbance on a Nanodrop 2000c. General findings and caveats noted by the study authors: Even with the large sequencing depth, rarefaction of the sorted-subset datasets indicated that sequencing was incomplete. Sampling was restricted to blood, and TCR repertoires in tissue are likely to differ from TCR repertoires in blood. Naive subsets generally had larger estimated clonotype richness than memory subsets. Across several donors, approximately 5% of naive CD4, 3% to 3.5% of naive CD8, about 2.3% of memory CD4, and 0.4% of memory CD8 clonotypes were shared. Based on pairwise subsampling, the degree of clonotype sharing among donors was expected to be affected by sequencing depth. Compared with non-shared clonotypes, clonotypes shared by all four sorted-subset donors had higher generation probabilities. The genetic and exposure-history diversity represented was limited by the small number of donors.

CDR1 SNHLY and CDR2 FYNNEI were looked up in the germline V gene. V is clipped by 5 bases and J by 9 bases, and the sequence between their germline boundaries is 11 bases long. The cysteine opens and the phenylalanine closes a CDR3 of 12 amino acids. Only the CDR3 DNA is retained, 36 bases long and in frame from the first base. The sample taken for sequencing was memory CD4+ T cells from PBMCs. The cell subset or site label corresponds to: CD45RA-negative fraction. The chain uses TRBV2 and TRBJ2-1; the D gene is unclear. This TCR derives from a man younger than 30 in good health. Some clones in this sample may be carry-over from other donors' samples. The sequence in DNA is TGTGCCAGCAGTCTTATTTCGGGTGAGCAGTTCTTC. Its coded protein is CASSLISGEQFF.